This T cell receptor (beta chain) was captured by sequencing in a study of metastatic and nonmetastatic thyroid tumors. Study summary: Repertoire comparison spanned blood and tumor or nodule tissue of malignant and benign thyroid patients. Study-level points and caveats: Relative to benign nodules, malignant thyroid tumors were reportedly characterized by significantly elevated TCR beta diversity in blood and tumor.

The CDR3 consists of 15 residues. CDR1 SGHNT and CDR2 YYREEE come from the germline V gene (reference sequence). The V gene end was trimmed by 4 bases and the J gene end by 3 bases; junction bases not matched to a gene: 8. Every patient underwent thyroid surgery untreated. In the original analysis: To classify distant metastasis in papillary thyroid cancer, a model was built from CDR3 differences across clinicopathological groups. MiXCR reprocessed the PCR reads for TCRdb. These V and J calls derive from TCRdb rather than the authors' analysis. The sample contains about 16,000 clones, 25% of which appear only once. On this clone: Its antigen is unidentified.

The source of this sequence is a female donor with papillary thyroid cancer or a benign thyroid nodule (not recorded which). Some clones in this sample may be carry-over from other donors' samples. Material: adjacent normal tissue. The chain joins TRBV5-4 to TRBJ1-1, with TRBD1 matching over 8 bases. The CDR3 DNA follows: TGTGCCAGCAGCGACAGGGGCCGCCTGCACACTGAAGCTTTCTTT. It translates to CASSDRGRLHTEAFF.